The clone carrying this T cell receptor (beta chain) was recorded once. CDR1 and CDR2 (germline): SGHNT, YYREEE (reference sequence). The CDR3 is 11 amino acids. The ends were cut back, 0 bases at V and 6 bases at J, with 4 bases in the middle. The data were taken from a study of Tregs in tolerant kidney transplant recipients. Across the whole study: Mixed chimerism was transient after nonmyeloablative marrow transplants from related graft donors.

Repertoires were generated with immunoSEQ multiplex PCR, while TCRdb's copy carries only in-frame clones and drops some. The repertoire holds around 98,000 clones, approximately 93% seen once, with 0.4% to 0.55% in the top ten. The V call is TRBV5-4, the J call TRBJ2-7, with no clear D. The TCR originated in a human donor who received a combined kidney and bone marrow transplant. This specimen was CD4+ T cells from blood, taken before the transplant. CDR3 region: CASSLAGEQYF. CDR3 in DNA: TGTGCCAGCAGCTTGGCCGGCGAGCAGTACTTC.